The clone carrying this T cell receptor (beta chain) has at least ten counts. For the second PCR, which ran for about 6 to 11 cycles, a sample-barcoded 5' primer and a J-beta primer mix were used. One entry per CDR3 protein, called by TCRdb with MiXCR from the 5' RACE reads. The sample has 590,000 or so distinct CDR3 sequences, around 31% seen once. This sample is part of a study of blood T cells in healthy people across ages. This CDR3 spans 16 amino acids. Unmatched junction bases numbered 10, after V lost 5 bases and J lost 3 bases. CDR1 and CDR2 (germline): SGHVS, FQNEAQ. The chain is built from TRBV7-8 and TRBJ2-3; 8 bases line up with TRBD2. The sequenced sample was blood. The TCR originated in a woman at least 80 years old in good health. DNA of the CDR3: TGTGCCAGCAGCGTCTCCGGGACTAGATTGACAGATACGCAGTATTTT. It encodes CASSVSGTRLTDTQYF.